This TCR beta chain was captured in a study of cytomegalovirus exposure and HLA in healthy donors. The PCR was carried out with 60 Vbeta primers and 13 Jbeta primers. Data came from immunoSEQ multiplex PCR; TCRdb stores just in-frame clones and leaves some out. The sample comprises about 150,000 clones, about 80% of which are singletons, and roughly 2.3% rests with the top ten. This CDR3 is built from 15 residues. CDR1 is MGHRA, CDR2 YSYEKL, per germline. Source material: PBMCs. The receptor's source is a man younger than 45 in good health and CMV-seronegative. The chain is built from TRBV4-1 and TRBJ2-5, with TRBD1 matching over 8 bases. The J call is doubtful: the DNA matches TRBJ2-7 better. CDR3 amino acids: CASSQPGTGAYEQYF. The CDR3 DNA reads TGCGCCAGCAGCCAACCCGGGACAGGAGCCTACGAGCAGTACTTC.